This T cell receptor (beta chain) originates from a study of T cell responses to AZD1222 COVID-19 vaccine. The study's findings and limits: Nearly half of spike-specific TCRs reportedly go after variant regions that carry no mutations.

Assay: immunoSEQ multiplex PCR; the TCRdb copy retains only in-frame clones and omits some. Altogether more than 35,000 clones are present, 80% being singletons, with the ten largest covering 20% to 25%. CDR3 length: 14 amino acids. V was pared by 0 bases and J by 6 bases, with 11 bases between. Germline CDR1 is SNHLY and CDR2 is FYNNEI. A word on this clone: Its target is not known.

This receptor was identified in an adult who received the MenACWY meningococcal vaccine as a control. V usage is TRBV2 and J usage is TRBJ1-2, with TRBD1 as a possible D gene (6 bases). This sample comprised peripheral blood, obtained 28 days after the second dose of the MenACWY control vaccine. The CDR3 DNA is TGTGCCAGCAGTGAAGCGCAGGGGTTAGATGGCTACACCTTC. Translation gives CASSEAQGLDGYTF.